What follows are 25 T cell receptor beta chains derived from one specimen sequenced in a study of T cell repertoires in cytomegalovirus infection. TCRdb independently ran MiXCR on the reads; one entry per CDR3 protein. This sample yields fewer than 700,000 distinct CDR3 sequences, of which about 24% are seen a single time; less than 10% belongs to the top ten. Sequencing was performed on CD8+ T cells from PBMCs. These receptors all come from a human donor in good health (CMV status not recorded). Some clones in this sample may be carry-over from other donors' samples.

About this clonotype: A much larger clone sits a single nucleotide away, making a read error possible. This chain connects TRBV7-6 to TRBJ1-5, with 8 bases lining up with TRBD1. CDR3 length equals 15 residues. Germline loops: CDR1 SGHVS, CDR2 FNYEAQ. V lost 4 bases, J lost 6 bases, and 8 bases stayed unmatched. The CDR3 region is CASSSATGGGQPQHF. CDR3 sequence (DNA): TGTGCCAGCAGCTCTGCTACAGGGGGAGGTCAGCCCCAGCATTTT. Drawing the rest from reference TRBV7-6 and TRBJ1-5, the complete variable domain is GAGVSQSPRYKVTKRGQDVALRCDPISGHVSLYWYRQALGQGPEFLTYFNYEAQQDKSGLPNDRFSAERPEGSISTLTIQRTEQRDSAMYRCASSSATGGGQPQHFGDGTRLSIL.

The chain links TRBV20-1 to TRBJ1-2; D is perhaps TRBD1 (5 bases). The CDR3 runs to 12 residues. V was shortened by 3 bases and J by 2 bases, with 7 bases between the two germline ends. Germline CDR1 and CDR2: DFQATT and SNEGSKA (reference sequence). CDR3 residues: CSARGGNYGYTF. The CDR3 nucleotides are TGCAGTGCTAGGGGGGGAAACTATGGCTACACCTTC.

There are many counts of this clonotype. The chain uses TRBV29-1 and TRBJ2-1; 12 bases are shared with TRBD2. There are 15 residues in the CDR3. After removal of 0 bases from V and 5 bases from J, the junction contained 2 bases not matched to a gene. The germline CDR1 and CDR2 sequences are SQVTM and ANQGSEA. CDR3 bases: TGCAGCGTTGAAGAAACTAGCGGGGGGAACAATGAGCAGTTCTTC. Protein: CSVEETSGGNNEQFF.

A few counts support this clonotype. The CDR3: CASPRGQTGGEQYV. Written as DNA, the CDR3 is TGTGCCAGCCCCAGGGGCCAAACCGGGGGCGAGCAGTACGTC. V is TRBV2 and J is TRBJ2-7; D may match TRBD1 or TRBD2 (6 bases each). Per germline, CDR1 SNHLY and CDR2 FYNNEI. V shed 8 bases and J shed 6 bases, with 20 bases lying between them. The CDR3 runs to 14 residues.

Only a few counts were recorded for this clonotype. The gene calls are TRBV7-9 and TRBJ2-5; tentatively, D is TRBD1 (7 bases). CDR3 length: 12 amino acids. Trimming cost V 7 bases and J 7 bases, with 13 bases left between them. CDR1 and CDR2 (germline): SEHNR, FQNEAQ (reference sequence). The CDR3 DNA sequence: TGTGCCAGCAAAGGAGGGGGCGCGACCCAGTACTTC. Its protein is CASKGGGATQYF.

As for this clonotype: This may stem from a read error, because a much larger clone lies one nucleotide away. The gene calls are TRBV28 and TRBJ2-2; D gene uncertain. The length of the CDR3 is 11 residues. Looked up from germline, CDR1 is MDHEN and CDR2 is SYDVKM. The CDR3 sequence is CVSMDTGELFF. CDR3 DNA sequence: TGTGTCAGCATGGACACCGGGGAGCTGTTTTTT.

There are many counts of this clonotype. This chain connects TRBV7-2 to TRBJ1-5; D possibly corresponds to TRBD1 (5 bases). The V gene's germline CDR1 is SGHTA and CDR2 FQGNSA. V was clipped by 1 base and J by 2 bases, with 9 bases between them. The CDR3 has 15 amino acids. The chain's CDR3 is CASSLDSRGNQPQHF. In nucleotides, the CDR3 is TGTGCCAGCAGCTTAGATAGCAGGGGCAATCAGCCCCAGCATTTT.

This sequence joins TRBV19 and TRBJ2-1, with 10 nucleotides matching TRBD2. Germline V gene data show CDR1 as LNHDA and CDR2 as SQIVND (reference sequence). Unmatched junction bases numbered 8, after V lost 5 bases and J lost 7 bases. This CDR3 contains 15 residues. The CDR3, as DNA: TGTGCCAGTAGTCCCCCAGCGGGGGGGCTGAATGAGCAGTTCTTC. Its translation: CASSPPAGGLNEQFF.

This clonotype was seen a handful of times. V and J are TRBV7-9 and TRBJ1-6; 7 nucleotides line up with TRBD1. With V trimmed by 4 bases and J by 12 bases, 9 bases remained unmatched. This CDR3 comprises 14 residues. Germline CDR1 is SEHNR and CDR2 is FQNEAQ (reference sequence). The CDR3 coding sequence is TGTGCCAGCAGCTCAATTGACAGGGCTGGACCCCTCCACTTT. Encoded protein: CASSSIDRAGPLHF.

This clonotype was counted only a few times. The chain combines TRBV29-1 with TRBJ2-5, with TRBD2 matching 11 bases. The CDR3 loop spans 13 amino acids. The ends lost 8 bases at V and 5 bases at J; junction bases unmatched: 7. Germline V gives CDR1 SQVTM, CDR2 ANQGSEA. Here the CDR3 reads CSTSGGTTETQYF. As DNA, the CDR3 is TGCAGCACTAGCGGGGGTACAACGGAGACCCAGTACTTC.

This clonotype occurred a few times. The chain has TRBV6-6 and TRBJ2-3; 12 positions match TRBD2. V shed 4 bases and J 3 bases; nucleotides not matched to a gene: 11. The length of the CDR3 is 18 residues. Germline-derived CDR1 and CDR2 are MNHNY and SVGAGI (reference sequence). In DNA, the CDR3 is TGTGCCAGCAGTTCCCTAGCGGGGGGGCGTAGGAGGACAGATACGCAGTATTTT. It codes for CASSSLAGGRRRTDTQYF.

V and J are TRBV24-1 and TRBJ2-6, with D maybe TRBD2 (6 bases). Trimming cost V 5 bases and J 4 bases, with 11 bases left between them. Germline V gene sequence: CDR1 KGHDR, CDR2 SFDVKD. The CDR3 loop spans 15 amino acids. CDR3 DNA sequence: TGTGCCACCAGTGGACGGGGACTGGGGGCCAACGTCCTGACTTTC. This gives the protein CATSGRGLGANVLTF.

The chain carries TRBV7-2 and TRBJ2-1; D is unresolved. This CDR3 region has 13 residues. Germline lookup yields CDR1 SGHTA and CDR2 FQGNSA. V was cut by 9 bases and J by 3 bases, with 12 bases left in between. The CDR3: CASLATDYNEQFF. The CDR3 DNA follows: TGTGCCAGTTTAGCCACAGACTACAATGAGCAGTTCTTC.

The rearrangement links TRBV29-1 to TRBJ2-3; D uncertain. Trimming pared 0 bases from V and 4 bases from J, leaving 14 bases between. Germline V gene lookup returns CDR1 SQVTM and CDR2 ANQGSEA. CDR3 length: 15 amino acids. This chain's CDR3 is CSVEDVDEIADTQYF. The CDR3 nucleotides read TGCAGCGTTGAAGACGTGGACGAAATCGCAGATACGCAGTATTTT.

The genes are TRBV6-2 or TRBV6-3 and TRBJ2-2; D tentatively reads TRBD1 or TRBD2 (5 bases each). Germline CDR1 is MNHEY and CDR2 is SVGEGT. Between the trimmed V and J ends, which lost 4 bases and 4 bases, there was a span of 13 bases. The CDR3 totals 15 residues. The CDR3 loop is CASSSGTDVTGELFF. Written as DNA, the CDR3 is TGTGCCAGCAGTTCGGGGACGGATGTCACCGGGGAGCTGTTTTTT.

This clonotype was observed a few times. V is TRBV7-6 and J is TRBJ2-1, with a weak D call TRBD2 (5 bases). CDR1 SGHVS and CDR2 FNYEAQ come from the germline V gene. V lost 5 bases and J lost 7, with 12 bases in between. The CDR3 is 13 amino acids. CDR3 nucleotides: TGTGCCAGCAGCCCAATTACTAGGAATGAGCAGTTCTTC. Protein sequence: CASSPITRNEQFF.

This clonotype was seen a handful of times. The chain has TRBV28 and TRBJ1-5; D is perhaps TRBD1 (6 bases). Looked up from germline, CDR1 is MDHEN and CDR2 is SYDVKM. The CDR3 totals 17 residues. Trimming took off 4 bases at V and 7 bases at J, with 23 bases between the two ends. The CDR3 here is CASSSIDRGGAEQPQHF. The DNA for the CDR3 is TGTGCCAGCAGTTCAATCGATCGGGGGGGCGCGGAGCAGCCCCAGCATTTT.

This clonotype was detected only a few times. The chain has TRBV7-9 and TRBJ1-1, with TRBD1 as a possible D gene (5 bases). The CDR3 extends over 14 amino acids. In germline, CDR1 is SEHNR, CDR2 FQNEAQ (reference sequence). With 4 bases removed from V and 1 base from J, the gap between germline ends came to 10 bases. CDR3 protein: CASSSGAGNTEAFF. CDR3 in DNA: TGTGCCAGCAGCTCCGGGGCTGGGAACACTGAAGCTTTCTTT.

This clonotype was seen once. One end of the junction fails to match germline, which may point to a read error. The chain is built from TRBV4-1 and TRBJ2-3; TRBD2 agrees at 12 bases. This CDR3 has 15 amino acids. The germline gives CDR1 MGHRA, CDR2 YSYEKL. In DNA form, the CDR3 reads TGCGTCAGCAGCCACGGACTAGCGGGACCAGATACGCAGTATTTT. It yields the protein CVSSHGLAGPDTQYF.

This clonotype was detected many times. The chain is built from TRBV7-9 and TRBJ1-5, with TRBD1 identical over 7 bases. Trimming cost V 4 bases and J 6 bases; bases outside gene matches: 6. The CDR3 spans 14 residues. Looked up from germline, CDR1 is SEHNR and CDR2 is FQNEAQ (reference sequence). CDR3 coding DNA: TGTGCCAGCAGCTCAGGGGGGGTTGGTCAGCCCCAGCATTTT. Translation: CASSSGGVGQPQHF.

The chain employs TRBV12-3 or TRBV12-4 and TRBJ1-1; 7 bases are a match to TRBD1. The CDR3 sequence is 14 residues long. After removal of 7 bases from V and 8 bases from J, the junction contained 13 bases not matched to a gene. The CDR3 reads CASTPIVGQVEAFF. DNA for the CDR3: TGTGCCAGCACTCCCATCGTCGGACAGGTCGAAGCTTTCTTT.

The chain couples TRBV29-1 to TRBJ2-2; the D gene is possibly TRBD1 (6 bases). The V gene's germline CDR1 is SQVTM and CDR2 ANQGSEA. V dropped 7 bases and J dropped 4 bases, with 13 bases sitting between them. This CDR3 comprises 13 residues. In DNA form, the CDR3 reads TGCAGCGCTGGGGACAACCCCACCGGGGAGCTGTTTTTT. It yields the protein CSAGDNPTGELFF.

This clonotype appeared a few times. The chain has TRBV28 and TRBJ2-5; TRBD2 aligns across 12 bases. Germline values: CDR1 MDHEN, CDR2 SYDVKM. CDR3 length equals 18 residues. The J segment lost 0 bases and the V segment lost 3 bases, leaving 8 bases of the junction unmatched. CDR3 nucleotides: TGTGCCAGCAGTTTCCTGACTAGCGGGGGCGCGTACCAAGAGACCCAGTACTTC. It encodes CASSFLTSGGAYQETQYF.

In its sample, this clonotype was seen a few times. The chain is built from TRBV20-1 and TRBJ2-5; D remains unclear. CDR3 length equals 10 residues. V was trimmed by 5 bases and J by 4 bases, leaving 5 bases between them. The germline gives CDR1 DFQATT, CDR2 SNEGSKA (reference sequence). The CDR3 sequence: CSAVGETQYF. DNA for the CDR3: TGCAGTGCTGTGGGAGAGACCCAGTACTTC.

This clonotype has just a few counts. The chain's CDR3 is CASSFWEDTYGYTF. The CDR3 DNA reads as TGTGCCAGCAGCTTCTGGGAAGATACCTATGGCTACACCTTC. This rearrangement joins TRBV5-6 to TRBJ1-2; D uncertain. Trimming shortened V by 2 bases and J by 4 bases, and 12 bases separated the two germline ends. CDR1 is SGHDT and CDR2 is YYEEEE in the germline V gene. The CDR3 contains 14 residues.